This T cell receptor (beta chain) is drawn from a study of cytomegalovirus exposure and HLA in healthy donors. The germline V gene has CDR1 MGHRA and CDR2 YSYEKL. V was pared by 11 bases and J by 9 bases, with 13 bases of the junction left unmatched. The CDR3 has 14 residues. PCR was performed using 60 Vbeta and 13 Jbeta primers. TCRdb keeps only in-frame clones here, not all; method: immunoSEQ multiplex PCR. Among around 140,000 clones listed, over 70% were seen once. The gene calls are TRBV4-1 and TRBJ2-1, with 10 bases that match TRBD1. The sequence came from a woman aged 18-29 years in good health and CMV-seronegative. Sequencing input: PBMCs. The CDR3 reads CAVGGTGVDSEQFF. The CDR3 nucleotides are TGCGCCGTGGGGGGGACAGGGGTTGACAGTGAGCAGTTCTTC.